This T cell receptor beta chain is from a study of tissue T cells after allogeneic stem cell transplantation. This research-autopsy study prospectively enrolled adult allogeneic hematopoietic cell transplant recipients with steroid-refractory graft-versus-host disease. TCRdb keeps only in-frame clones here, not all; method: immunoSEQ multiplex PCR. This sample has more than 2,500 clones; about 70% occur once, and the top ten carry around 17%. Trimming took 4 bases from V and 0 from J, leaving 13 bases between them. Germline assignment: CDR1 MDHEN and CDR2 SYDVKM. The CDR3 spans 16 residues. This rearrangement joins TRBV28 to TRBJ1-5; no firm D call. The clonotype comes from a male patient older than 55 with steroid-refractory graft-versus-host disease after an allogeneic stem cell transplant. The graft donor may be the source of some T cells. The specimen comprised colon tissue, sampled at autopsy. The CDR3 loop reads CASSSDGPYSNQPQHF. DNA of the CDR3: TGTGCCAGCAGTTCGGACGGGCCCTATAGCAATCAGCCCCAGCATTTT.